A selection of T cell receptor beta chains follows, all from one sample in a study of T-cell reconstitution after alpha-beta-depleted transplantation in children. TCRdb used MiXCR to reprocess the PCR reads, holding one entry per CDR3 protein. The table shows about 480,000 distinct CDR3 sequences, with 12% occurring only once. The sequencing used PBMCs from the stem cell graft donor, collected from the stem cell graft. These receptor sequences come from a human donor who donated a stem cell graft to a child with combined immunodeficiency. Both conserved end residues are part of each CDR3. Fields, in order: J gene, V gene, D gene, clone size, CDR3 protein, CDR3 DNA. A D gene is named only where the DNA matches it firmly. Rows may omit the clone size; those that give it use once, few, many or a size class.

TRBJ2-7	TRBV6-1	-	-	CATRLGGTGDYEQYF	TGTGCCACTCGTCTCGGGGGCACTGGGGACTACGAGCAGTACTTC
TRBJ2-1	TRBV3-1	TRBD2	few	CASSQDNGLGIPNEQFF	TGTGCCAGCAGCCAAGATAACGGACTAGGGATACCCAATGAGCAGTTCTTC
TRBJ2-7	TRBV6-1	TRBD1	few	CASIWVRGPPYEQYF	TGTGCCAGCATATGGGTCAGGGGGCCCCCTTACGAGCAGTACTTC
TRBJ2-3	TRBV12-3/TRBV12-4	TRBD2	many	CASAPSGSTDTQYF	TGTGCCAGCGCTCCTAGCGGTAGCACAGATACGCAGTATTTT
TRBJ2-5	TRBV7-9	TRBD2	-	CASSFGGTSGYQETQYF	TGTGCCAGCAGCTTTGGCGGGACTAGCGGGTATCAAGAGACCCAGTACTTC
TRBJ2-4	TRBV10-3	-	-	CAIKGLFLAKNIQYF	TGTGCCATCAAAGGTCTCTTTCTAGCCAAAAACATTCAGTACTTC
TRBJ2-5	TRBV15	-	-	CATRGFQETQYF	TGTGCCACCAGGGGGTTCCAAGAGACCCAGTACTTC
TRBJ2-1	TRBV5-1	-	-	CASSEGIEQFF	TGCGCCAGCAGCGAAGGAATTGAGCAGTTCTTC
TRBJ2-1	TRBV4-2	-	many	CASSQEGGYTSYNEQFF	TGTGCCAGCAGCCAAGAGGGTGGGTACACATCCTACAATGAGCAGTTCTTC
TRBJ1-5	TRBV12-3/TRBV12-4	-	-	CASSQSDQPQHF	TGTGCCAGCAGCCAGAGTGATCAGCCCCAGCATTTT
TRBJ1-2	TRBV5-1	-	few	CASSLANPRTSTIKRYGYTF	TGCGCCAGCAGCTTGGCCAACCCTAGAACATCGACAATAAAACGCTATGGCTACACCTTC
TRBJ2-7	TRBV19	TRBD1	-	CASSIGTAESYEQYF	TGTGCCAGTAGTATCGGGACAGCAGAGAGCTACGAGCAGTACTTC
TRBJ1-1	TRBV18	-	few	CASSQNKDTEAFF	TGTGCCAGCTCTCAAAATAAGGACACTGAAGCTTTCTTT